This T cell receptor (beta chain) was found in a study of T-cell reconstitution after alpha-beta-depleted transplantation in children. This clonotype was observed at least ten times. Researchers prepared the TCRbeta library using unique molecular identifiers, the study reports. Each CDR3 protein is one row after TCRdb ran MiXCR on the PCR reads. The table includes about 480,000 distinct CDR3 sequences, around 12% detected once. This CDR3 comprises 14 residues. The V and J ends lost 7 bases and 2 bases, in that order; junction bases with no gene match: 7. The V gene's germline CDR1 is SGHVS and CDR2 FQNEAQ.

The source is a human donor who donated a stem cell graft to a child with combined immunodeficiency. Sequences were derived from PBMCs from the stem cell graft donor, sampled from the stem cell graft. V gene TRBV7-8 combines with J gene TRBJ2-5; 7 positions match TRBD1. The CDR3 sequence: CASTRGGSQETQYF. DNA of the CDR3: TGTGCCAGCACTAGAGGGGGCTCACAAGAGACCCAGTACTTC.